The text below deals with one T cell receptor beta chain. This sample is drawn from a study of blood T cells in healthy people across ages. Using a J-beta primer mix together with a sample-barcoded 5' primer, a second PCR was run for roughly 6 to 12 cycles. Each cDNA molecule was tagged by a template-switch adaptor with 12 random nucleotides. TCRdb reanalysed the 5' RACE reads using MiXCR and keeps one entry per CDR3 protein. Among approximately 1.5 million distinct CDR3 sequences listed, roughly 32% were seen once. A minimum of 5 micrograms of total RNA was extracted per sample. V was trimmed by 0 bases and J by 3 bases, leaving 17 bases between them. The CDR3 totals 17 residues. From germline, CDR1 is ENHRY and CDR2 SYGVKD.

The sample was blood. This chain connects TRBV10-3 to TRBJ1-1; D is ambiguous. This TCR came from a woman in her 30s in good health. Here the CDR3 reads CAISESYVGSPYTEAFF. CDR3 coding DNA: TGTGCCATCAGTGAGTCCTATGTAGGCAGTCCCTACACTGAAGCTTTCTTT.